Given below is one T cell receptor (beta chain) in context. Its antigen remains unidentified. The source of the sample is a study of T cells in Graves' hyperthyroidism and ophthalmopathy. The source material, RNA transcripts, was used to amplify TCR beta CDR3 regions. HTBI primers were used for first-round RT-PCR of the TCR CDR3. MiXCR, applied by TCRdb to the multiplex PCR reads, yields one record per CDR3 protein. The profile shows 490,000 or so distinct CDR3 sequences, 46% of them singletons. Germline-derived CDR1 and CDR2 are SNHLY and FYNNEI. The CDR3 consists of 13 residues. With 6 bases clipped from V and 5 bases from J, the junction kept 7 bases outside the gene matches. Study-level results: Most thyroid-expanded clonotypes above 0.001 were also found in blood.

The sequenced sample was peripheral blood or thyroid tissue (not recorded which). The genes are TRBV2 and TRBJ2-7, with 7 bases aligning to TRBD2. The sequence derives from an adult woman with Graves' disease, either hyperthyroidism or ophthalmopathy (not recorded which). CDR3 sequence reads: CASRVGGSDEQYF. The CDR3 DNA is TGTGCCAGCAGGGTTGGCGGGAGCGACGAGCAGTACTTC.